This T cell receptor beta chain was obtained from a study of T cell changes during pregnancy in multiple sclerosis. Clones were sequenced by immunoSEQ multiplex PCR, and TCRdb holds only the in-frame ones, with some missing. The table has more than 80,000 clones, over 90% seen once; the top ten hold roughly 1.2%. Germline V gene data show CDR1 as SGDLS and CDR2 as YYNGEE. V was trimmed by 0 bases and J by 5 bases, leaving 9 bases between them. This CDR3 has 13 amino acids. The specimen was peripheral blood, collected in the second trimester of pregnancy. V is TRBV9 and J is TRBJ2-7, with D tentatively TRBD2 (7 bases). This TCR was sampled from a female donor with multiple sclerosis, enrolled in a pregnancy study. CDR3 DNA sequence: TGTGCCAGCAGCGTAGGGGGGGGCGACGAGCAGTACTTC. Translating it yields CASSVGGGDEQYF.